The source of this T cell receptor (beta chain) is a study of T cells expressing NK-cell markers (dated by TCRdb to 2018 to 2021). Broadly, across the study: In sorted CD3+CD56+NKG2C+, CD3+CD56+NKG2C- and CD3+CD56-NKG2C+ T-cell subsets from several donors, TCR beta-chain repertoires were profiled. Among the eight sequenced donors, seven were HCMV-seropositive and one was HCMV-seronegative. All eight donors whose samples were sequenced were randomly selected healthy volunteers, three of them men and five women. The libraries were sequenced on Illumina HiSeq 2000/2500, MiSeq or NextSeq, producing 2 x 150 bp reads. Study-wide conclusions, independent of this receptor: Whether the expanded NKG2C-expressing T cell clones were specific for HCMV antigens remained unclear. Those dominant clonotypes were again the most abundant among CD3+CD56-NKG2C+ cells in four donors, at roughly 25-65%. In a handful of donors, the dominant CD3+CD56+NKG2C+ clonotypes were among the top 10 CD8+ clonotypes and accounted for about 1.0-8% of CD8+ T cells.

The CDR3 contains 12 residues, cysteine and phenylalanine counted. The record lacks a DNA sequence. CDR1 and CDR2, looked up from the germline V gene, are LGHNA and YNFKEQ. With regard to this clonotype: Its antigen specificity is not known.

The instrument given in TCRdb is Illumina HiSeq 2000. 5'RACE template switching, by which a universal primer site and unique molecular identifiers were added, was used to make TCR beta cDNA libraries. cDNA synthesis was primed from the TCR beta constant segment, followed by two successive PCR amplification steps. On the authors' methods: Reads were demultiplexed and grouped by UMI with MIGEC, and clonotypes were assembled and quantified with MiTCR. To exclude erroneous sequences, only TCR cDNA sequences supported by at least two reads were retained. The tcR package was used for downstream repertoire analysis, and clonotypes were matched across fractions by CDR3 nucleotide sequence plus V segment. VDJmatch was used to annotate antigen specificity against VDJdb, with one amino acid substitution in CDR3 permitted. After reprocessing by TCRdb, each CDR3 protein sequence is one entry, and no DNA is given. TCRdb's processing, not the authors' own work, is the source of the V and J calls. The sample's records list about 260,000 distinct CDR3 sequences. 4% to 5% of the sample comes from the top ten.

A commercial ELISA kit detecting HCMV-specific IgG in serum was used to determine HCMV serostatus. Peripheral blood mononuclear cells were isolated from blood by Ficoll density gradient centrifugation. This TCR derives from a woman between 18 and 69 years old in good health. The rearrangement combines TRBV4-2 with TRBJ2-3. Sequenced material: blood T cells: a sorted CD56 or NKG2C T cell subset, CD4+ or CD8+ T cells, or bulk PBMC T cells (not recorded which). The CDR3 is CASSHITDTQYF.